These T cell receptor beta chains were read from a single sample in a study of cytomegalovirus exposure and HLA in healthy donors. Data came from immunoSEQ multiplex PCR; TCRdb stores just in-frame clones and leaves some out. The table includes about 190,000 clones, about four fifths detected once. Sequencing input: PBMCs. Receptor source: a male donor in good health and CMV-seronegative. Each CDR3 is given with its conserved first and last residue. D genes are given only for firm matches. Part of the rows lack a size; the others show once, few, many or a class for expanded clones.

V gene	clone size	D gene	J gene	CDR3 DNA	CDR3 protein
TRBV4-2	once	-	TRBJ2-1	TGTGCCAGCAGCCAAGCACTGCCGCACGATGAGCAGTTCTTC	CASSQALPHDEQFF
TRBV6-4	-	TRBD2	TRBJ2-3	TGTGCCAGCATCGGGCGGGGGAACTCCACAGATACGCAGTATTTT	CASIGRGNSTDTQYF
TRBV7-9	-	-	TRBJ2-1	TGTGCCAGCCCCGGCGGGGAAAGCTCCTACAATGAGCAGTTCTTC	CASPGGESSYNEQFF
TRBV7-2	-	-	TRBJ1-1	TGTGCCAGCAGCTCCCGGACAGCTGAAGCTTTCTTT	CASSSRTAEAFF
TRBV6-1	-	TRBD2	TRBJ2-7	TGTGCCAGCAGTGGGAGGACTAGCGGGGGAAGGTCCCGCGAGCAGTACTTC	CASSGRTSGGRSREQYF
TRBV7-9	-	TRBD1	TRBJ1-1	TGTGCCAGCAGCCCATGGACAGGGGAATATGAAGCTTTCTTT	CASSPWTGEYEAFF
TRBV11-2	-	-	TRBJ2-4	TGTGCCAGCAGCTTGTTGGAGGGCAAAAACATTCAGTACTTC	CASSLLEGKNIQYF
TRBV28	-	-	TRBJ2-2	TGTGCCAGCCGCGGAGGGGGCGCGGGCACCGGGGAGCTGTTTTTT	CASRGGGAGTGELFF
TRBV29-1	-	TRBD1	TRBJ1-4	TGCAGCGTTGGGACAGGGGGCGCAGGTGGACTGTTTTTT	CSVGTGGAGGLFF
TRBV7-9	-	TRBD1	TRBJ1-2	TGTGCCAGCAGCCCGGGACAGGGAGGGGGATATTTGGGGTTCGGCTACACCTTC	CASSPGQGGGYLGFGYTF
TRBV4-1	once	-	TRBJ1-2	TGCGCCAGCAGCCTAGAGACAGGCCCCAACTATGGCTACACCTTC	CASSLETGPNYGYTF
TRBV6-6	-	TRBD1	TRBJ1-5	TGTGCCAGCAGTTTACGACAGGGGGCTCGGCCCCAGCATTTT	CASSLRQGARPQHF